Below are 29 T cell receptor beta chains sequenced from a single sample in a study of blood T cells in healthy people across ages. A sample-barcoded 5' primer and a J-beta primer mix were used in a second PCR of roughly 7 to 11 cycles. TCRdb reprocessed the 5' RACE reads via MiXCR and lists one record per CDR3 protein. The sample yields 920,000 or so distinct CDR3 sequences, 40% to 45% seen once. The material sequenced was blood. All receptors come from a woman aged 55-69 years in good health.

This rearrangement joins TRBV27 to TRBJ1-2; D is uncertain. Germline CDR1 reads MNHEY; CDR2 reads SMNVEV (reference sequence). V gave up 5 bases and J gave up 1 base, with 8 bases separating them. This CDR3 has 13 residues. In nucleotides, the CDR3 is TGTGCCAGCAGTGTCTCAAATAACTATGGCTACACCTTC. The encoded protein is CASSVSNNYGYTF.

This chain links TRBV29-1 with TRBJ2-2, with 9 bases lining up with TRBD1. Germline CDR1 SQVTM, CDR2 ANQGSEA. The CDR3 is 14 residues long. J gave up 7 bases and V 7 bases, and 10 bases lay outside the gene matches. The CDR3 DNA reads TGCAGCGGCACCGGGACAGGGTTTAGCGGGGAGCTGTTTTTT. Translated, it gives CSGTGTGFSGELFF.

The CDR3 here is CASSEGSGQPYNEQFF. As DNA, the CDR3 is TGTGCCAGCAGTGAAGGGAGTGGACAGCCCTACAATGAGCAGTTCTTC. This chain connects TRBV6-1 to TRBJ2-1; TRBD1 might be the D (6 bases). The CDR3 length is 16 residues. CDR1 and CDR2 from the germline V gene are MNHNS and SASEGT. Trimming removed 1 base from V and 2 bases from J, with 12 bases in between.

This clonotype has a single count. The chain employs TRBV2 and TRBJ2-7; D tentatively reads TRBD1 or TRBD2 (5 bases each). Germline-derived CDR1 and CDR2 are SNHLY and FYNNEI. This CDR3 contains 13 residues. The V end was cut by 3 bases, the J end by 5 bases, with 11 bases between. CDR3 nucleotide sequence: TGTGCCAGCAGTGAGGGGGTTGCCCACGAGCAGTACTTC. Translated, it gives CASSEGVAHEQYF.

This clonotype was found a few times. The CDR3 sequence is CASSQAGELYGYTF. CDR3 nucleotides: TGTGCCAGCAGCCAAGCAGGGGAGCTCTATGGCTACACCTTC. The chain couples TRBV4-2 to TRBJ1-2, with TRBD1 as a possible D gene (6 bases). The CDR3 runs to 14 residues. V lost 1 base and J 4 bases, leaving 10 bases between the germline ends. Germline CDR1 is LGHNA and CDR2 is YNFKEQ.

This clonotype occurred a few times. The chain combines TRBV29-1 with TRBJ2-3, with 14 bases aligning to TRBD2. Germline lookup yields CDR1 SQVTM and CDR2 ANQGSEA. J gave up 6 bases and V 0 bases, and 5 bases lay outside the gene matches. This CDR3 has 16 amino acids. CDR3 region: CSVEDPGLAGVDTQYF. The DNA of the CDR3 is TGCAGCGTTGAAGATCCGGGACTAGCGGGAGTCGATACGCAGTATTTT.

This clonotype occurred a few times. The chain recombines TRBV6-5 with TRBJ1-2; 9 bases align to TRBD1. CDR3 length equals 15 residues. V was clipped by 5 bases and J by 6 bases; unmatched bases: 10. Germline CDR1 and CDR2: MNHEY and SVGAGI. The DNA of the CDR3 is TGTGCCAGCAGTAGAGTCTCCGGGACAGGGAATGGCTACACCTTC. This codes for CASSRVSGTGNGYTF.

The chain recombines TRBV4-1 with TRBJ2-5, with 10 positions matching TRBD1. Matching the DNA end better, TRBJ2-7 makes the J call doubtful. Germline V gene data show CDR1 as MGHRA and CDR2 as YSYEKL. This CDR3 is 15 amino acids long. The CDR3 loop is CASSPGGQGIGEQYF. The CDR3 DNA is TGCGCCAGCAGCCCAGGGGGACAGGGGATTGGCGAGCAGTACTTC.

CDR3 sequence reads: CASSKDGQTQETQYF. In DNA form, the CDR3 reads TGTGCCAGCAGCAAAGACGGACAGACCCAAGAGACCCAGTACTTC. The rearrangement links TRBV6-2 or TRBV6-3 to TRBJ2-5, with D maybe TRBD1 (6 bases). Germline CDR1 reads MNHEY; CDR2 reads SVGEGT. V was shortened by 6 bases and J by 1 base, with 15 bases between the two germline ends. This CDR3 is built from 15 residues.

This clonotype was seen more than once but under ten times. The chain joins TRBV7-9 to TRBJ2-7; TRBD2 matches 7 bases. The V segment lost 8 bases and the J segment 4 bases; nucleotides outside the gene matches: 14. CDR3 length: 15 residues. Germline V lookup: CDR1 SEHNR, CDR2 FQNEAQ (reference sequence). The CDR3 protein is CASAGRGGVGYEQYF. In nucleotides, the CDR3 is TGTGCCAGCGCGGGGCGGGGAGGGGTTGGATACGAGCAGTACTTC.

The gene calls are TRBV6-5 and TRBJ2-5, with a possible D match to TRBD1 (5 bases). Germline V gives CDR1 MNHEY, CDR2 SVGAGI. There are 16 residues in the CDR3. Trimming shortened V by 0 bases and J by 11 bases, and 22 bases separated the two germline ends. Here the CDR3 reads CASSYSGQGVFYGQYF. CDR3 coding DNA: TGTGCCAGCAGTTACTCAGGTCAGGGCGTTTTCTACGGGCAGTACTTC.

V and J are TRBV7-8 and TRBJ2-5; 10 bases map to TRBD2. The end of the DNA aligns better with TRBJ2-7, so the J call may be wrong. This CDR3 has 14 residues. The V gene's germline CDR1 is SGHVS and CDR2 FQNEAQ. The CDR3 sequence is CASSEREGGYEQYF. The DNA of the CDR3 is TGTGCCAGCAGCGAGCGGGAGGGAGGTTACGAGCAGTACTTC.

CDR3 DNA sequence: TGTGCCAGCAGCCAAGATCGGGGGGAGGCCGACAATGAGCAGTACTTC. Its translation: CASSQDRGEADNEQYF. This rearrangement joins TRBV3-1 to TRBJ2-5; 7 bases are shared with TRBD2. With 0 bases clipped from V and 11 bases from J, the junction kept 15 bases outside the gene matches. Looked up from germline, CDR1 is LGHDT and CDR2 is YNNKEL (reference sequence). There are 16 residues in the CDR3.

CDR3 in DNA: TGCAGTGCTGGGGCCCCCCCGGGGAATGAGCAGTTCTTC. It encodes CSAGAPPGNEQFF. This chain uses TRBV20-1 with TRBJ2-1; D is perhaps TRBD1 or TRBD2 (5 bases each). CDR1 and CDR2 (germline): DFQATT, SNEGSKA (reference sequence). V dropped 5 bases and J dropped 7 bases, with 15 bases sitting between them. The CDR3 is made up of 13 amino acids.

The chain joins TRBV5-3 to TRBJ2-1; D not resolved. TRBV5-3 is filed as an ORF, its function uncertain. The CDR3 loop spans 15 amino acids. Trimming pared 4 bases from V and 0 bases from J, leaving 11 bases between. The CDR3 DNA reads as TGTGCCAGAAGCCCCCGCCAGGTCTCCTACAATGAGCAGTTCTTC. Translated, it gives CARSPRQVSYNEQFF.

This chain connects TRBV28 to TRBJ1-5, with unresolved D. This CDR3 comprises 12 residues. In germline, CDR1 is MDHEN, CDR2 SYDVKM. Trimming took off 7 bases at V and 7 bases at J, with 11 bases between the two ends. In nucleotides, the CDR3 is TGTGCCAGCATGATACGGCGGCAGCCCCAGCATTTT. It specifies CASMIRRQPQHF.

The J gene is TRBJ2-5, the V gene TRBV5-5; the match to TRBD2 covers 12 bases. Trimming cost V 3 bases and J 2 bases; bases outside gene matches: 5. This CDR3 spans 16 amino acids. CDR1 and CDR2 (germline): SGHKS, YYEKEE (reference sequence). The CDR3 nucleotides are TGTGCCAGCAGCTCTATACTAGCGGGGGGACAAGAGACCCAGTACTTC. Protein product: CASSSILAGGQETQYF.

The chain uses TRBV9 and TRBJ2-6, with D possibly matching TRBD1 (6 bases). The V gene lost 4 bases and the J gene lost 0 bases, with 17 bases spanning the gap. The V gene's germline CDR1 is SGDLS and CDR2 YYNGEE. The CDR3 sequence is 18 residues long. The CDR3: CASSYSTGSGSGANVLTF. The CDR3 nucleotides are TGTGCCAGCAGCTATAGTACAGGGAGCGGCTCTGGGGCCAACGTCCTGACTTTC.

This clonotype was seen a few times. V usage is TRBV6-5 and J usage is TRBJ2-7; TRBD2 aligns across 15 bases. Germline values: CDR1 MNHEY, CDR2 SVGAGI. The CDR3 has 15 amino acids. Trimming took 2 bases from V and 6 from J; bases not matched to a gene: 2. As DNA, the CDR3 is TGTGCCAGCAGTTACCGGACTAGCGGGAGGGCCGAGCAGTACTTC. As protein: CASSYRTSGRAEQYF.

This clonotype has just one count. A much larger clone lies one base from this, so it may be a read error. The chain couples TRBV6-4 to TRBJ2-7; 13 nucleotides match TRBD2. V trimming: 5 bases; J trimming: 7 bases; junction bases outside the gene matches: 8. The CDR3 runs 15 residues. Germline V gene sequence: CDR1 MRHNA, CDR2 SNTAGT. CDR3 nucleotides: TGTGCCAGCAGTAGACTAGCGGGGGGCAACAATGAGCAGTACTTC. It encodes CASSRLAGGNNEQYF.

In its sample, this clonotype was seen a few times. This chain joins TRBV5-1 and TRBJ1-5; D unclear. This CDR3 is built from 15 residues. Trimming stripped 7 bases from V and 0 bases from J, with 14 bases between. From germline, CDR1 is SGHRS and CDR2 YFSETQ. The CDR3 loop reads CASLPEPYSNQPQHF. DNA of the CDR3: TGCGCCAGCTTGCCAGAGCCCTATAGCAATCAGCCCCAGCATTTT.

About this clonotype itself: One end of the junction varies from germline; a read error may be responsible. V gene TRBV29-1 combines with J gene TRBJ2-5; D uncertain. The CDR3 length is 11 residues. CDR1 is SQVTM and CDR2 is ANQGSEA in the germline V gene. The CDR3 region is CSGEVLETQYF. DNA of the CDR3: TGCAGCGGTGAAGTTTTAGAGACCCAGTACTTC. The complete variable domain, with remaining parts taken from reference TRBV29-1 and TRBJ2-5, reads SAVISQKPSRDICQRGTSLTIQCQVDSQVTMMFWYRQQPGQSLTLIATANQGSEATYESGFVIDKFPISRPNLTFSTLTVSNMSPEDSSIYLCSGEVLETQYFGPGTRLLVL.

The CDR3 loop is CSVDPRTAEAFF. Written as DNA, the CDR3 is TGCAGCGTTGATCCGAGGACAGCTGAAGCTTTCTTT. This chain uses TRBV29-1 with TRBJ1-1; D perhaps matches TRBD1 (6 bases). Trimming pared 3 bases from V and 6 bases from J, leaving 11 bases between. CDR1 and CDR2 from the germline V gene are SQVTM and ANQGSEA. This CDR3 spans 12 amino acids.

This clonotype has just a few counts. V gene TRBV28 combines with J gene TRBJ1-6; 7 bases fit TRBD1. The CDR3 consists of 16 residues. CDR1 and CDR2 from the germline V gene are MDHEN and SYDVKM. J gave up 4 bases and V 5 bases, and 8 bases lay outside the gene matches. The CDR3 loop reads CASSLGTEKYNSPLHF. The CDR3 DNA reads as TGTGCCAGCAGTCTCGGGACAGAAAAATATAATTCACCCCTCCACTTT.

The count of this clonotype is one. The J gene is TRBJ2-7, the V gene TRBV11-2, with TRBD1 identical over 9 bases. The V and J ends lost 5 bases and 5 bases, in that order; junction bases with no gene match: 7. Germline-derived CDR1 and CDR2 are SGHAT and FQNNGV. This CDR3 comprises 14 residues. The CDR3 spells CASSAGTGSDEQYF. The DNA of the CDR3 is TGTGCCAGCAGCGCCGGGACAGGGTCAGACGAGCAGTACTTC.

The genes are TRBV6-2 or TRBV6-3 and TRBJ2-1, with 10 bases lining up with TRBD2. Germline trimming cut 2 bases from V and 3 bases from J; bases unmatched to any gene: 7. CDR1 is MNHEY and CDR2 is SVGEGT in the germline V gene. This CDR3 comprises 17 residues. This CDR3 reads CASSYPETSGFYNEQFF. CDR3 sequence (DNA): TGTGCCAGCAGTTACCCGGAGACTAGCGGGTTCTACAATGAGCAGTTCTTC.

V and J are TRBV12-3 or TRBV12-4 and TRBJ2-3; no firm D call. CDR3 length: 15 amino acids. Trimming pared 2 bases from V and 3 bases from J, leaving 12 bases between. The DNA of the CDR3 is TGTGCCAGCAGTTTACGCTCAACACTGACAGATACGCAGTATTTT. Protein sequence: CASSLRSTLTDTQYF.

This clonotype was recorded a few times. The chain uses TRBV6-2 or TRBV6-3 and TRBJ1-2; 8 bases align to TRBD1. Looked up from germline, CDR1 is MNHEY and CDR2 is SVGEGT. Trimming took 0 bases from V and 3 from J; bases not matched to a gene: 15. The CDR3 covers 19 residues. Written as DNA, the CDR3 is TGTGCCAGCAGTTACTCTGGGCCCAGGGGGCAACATTTTCACTATGGCTACACCTTC. As protein: CASSYSGPRGQHFHYGYTF.

This clonotype was seen ten or more times. The rearrangement uses TRBV3-1 and TRBJ2-5; TRBD2 matches 12 bases. This CDR3 is 16 amino acids long. The ends lost 6 bases at V and 11 bases at J; junction bases unmatched: 16. Germline V gene data show CDR1 as LGHDT and CDR2 as YNNKEL (reference sequence). The CDR3, as DNA: TGTGCCAGCAGTCATGGGGCCACTAGCGGGAGGTATGAGCAGTACTTC. Translating gives CASSHGATSGRYEQYF.